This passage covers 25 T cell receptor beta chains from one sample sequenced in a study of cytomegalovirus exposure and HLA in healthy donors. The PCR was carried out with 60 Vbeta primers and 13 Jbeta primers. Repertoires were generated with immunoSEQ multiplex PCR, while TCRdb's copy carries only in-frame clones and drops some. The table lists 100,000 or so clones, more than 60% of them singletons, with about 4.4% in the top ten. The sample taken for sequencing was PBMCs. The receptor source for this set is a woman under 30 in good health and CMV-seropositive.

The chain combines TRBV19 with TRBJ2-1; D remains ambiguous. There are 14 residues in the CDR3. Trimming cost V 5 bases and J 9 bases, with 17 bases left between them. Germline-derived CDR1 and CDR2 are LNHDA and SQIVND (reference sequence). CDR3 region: CASSVTLTEVEQFF. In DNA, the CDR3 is TGTGCCAGTAGTGTGACCTTGACCGAGGTTGAGCAGTTCTTC.

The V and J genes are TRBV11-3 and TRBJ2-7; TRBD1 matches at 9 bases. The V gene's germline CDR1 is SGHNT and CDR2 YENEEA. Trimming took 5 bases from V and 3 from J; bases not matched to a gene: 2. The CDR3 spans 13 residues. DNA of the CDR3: TGTGCCAGCAGCCGGGACAGGGACTACGAGCAGTACTTC. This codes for CASSRDRDYEQYF.

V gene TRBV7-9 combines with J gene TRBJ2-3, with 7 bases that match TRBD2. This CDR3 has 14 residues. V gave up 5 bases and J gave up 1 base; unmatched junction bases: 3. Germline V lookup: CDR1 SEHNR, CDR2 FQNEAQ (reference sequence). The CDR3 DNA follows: TGTGCCAGCAGCAGCGGGACTCGCACAGATACGCAGTATTTT. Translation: CASSSGTRTDTQYF.

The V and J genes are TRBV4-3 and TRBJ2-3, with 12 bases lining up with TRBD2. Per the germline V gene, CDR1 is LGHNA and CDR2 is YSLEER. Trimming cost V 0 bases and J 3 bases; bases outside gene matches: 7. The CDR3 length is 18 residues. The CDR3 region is CASSQDHTLAGGTDTQYF. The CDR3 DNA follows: TGCGCCAGCAGCCAAGATCATACTCTAGCGGGGGGGACAGATACGCAGTATTTT.

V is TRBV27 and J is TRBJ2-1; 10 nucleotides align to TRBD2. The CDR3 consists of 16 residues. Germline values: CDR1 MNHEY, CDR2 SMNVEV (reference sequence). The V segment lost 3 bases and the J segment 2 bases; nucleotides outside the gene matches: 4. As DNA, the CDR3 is TGTGCCAGCAGTTTCTCTAGCGGGGGACCCTACAATGAGCAGTTCTTC. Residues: CASSFSSGGPYNEQFF.

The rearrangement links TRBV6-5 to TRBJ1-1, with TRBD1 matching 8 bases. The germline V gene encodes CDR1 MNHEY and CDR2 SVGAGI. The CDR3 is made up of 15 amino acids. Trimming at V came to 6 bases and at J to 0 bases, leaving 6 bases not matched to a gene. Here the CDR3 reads CASSSDRALNTEAFF. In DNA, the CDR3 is TGTGCCAGCAGCTCGGACAGGGCTTTGAACACTGAAGCTTTCTTT.

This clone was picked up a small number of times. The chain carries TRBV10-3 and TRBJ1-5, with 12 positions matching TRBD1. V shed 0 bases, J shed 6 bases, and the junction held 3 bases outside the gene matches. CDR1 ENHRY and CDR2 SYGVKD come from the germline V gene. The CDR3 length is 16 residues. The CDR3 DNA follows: TGTGCCATCAGTGAGTCGGGGACAGGGGGCGGTCAGCCCCAGCATTTT. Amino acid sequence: CAISESGTGGGQPQHF.

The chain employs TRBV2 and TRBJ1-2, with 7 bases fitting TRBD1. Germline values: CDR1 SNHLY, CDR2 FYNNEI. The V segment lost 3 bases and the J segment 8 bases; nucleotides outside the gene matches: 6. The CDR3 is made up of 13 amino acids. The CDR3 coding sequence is TGTGCCAGCAGTGAGGGACAGCAGGTGGGCTACACCTTC. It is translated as CASSEGQQVGYTF.

CDR3 region: CASSSLDRVSYEQYF. For the CDR3, the DNA is TGTGCCAGCAGCTCACTAGACAGGGTCAGCTACGAGCAGTACTTC. The rearrangement links TRBV7-9 to TRBJ2-7; 7 positions agree with TRBD1. V shed 4 bases, J shed 3 bases, and the junction held 9 bases outside the gene matches. The CDR3 is 15 residues long. The germline V gene has CDR1 SEHNR and CDR2 FQNEAQ (reference sequence). Variable domain in full (rest from reference TRBV7-9 and TRBJ2-7): DTGVSQNPRHKITKRGQNVTFRCDPISEHNRLYWYRQTLGQGPEFLTYFQNEAQLEKSRLLSDRFSAERPKGSFSTLEIQRTEQGDSAMYLCASSSLDRVSYEQYFGPGTRLTVT.

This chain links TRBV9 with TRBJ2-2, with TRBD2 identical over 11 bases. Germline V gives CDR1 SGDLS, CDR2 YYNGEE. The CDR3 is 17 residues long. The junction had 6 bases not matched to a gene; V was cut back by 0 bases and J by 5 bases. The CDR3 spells CASSVGSLAGGTGELFF. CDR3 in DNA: TGTGCCAGCAGCGTAGGGTCCCTAGCGGGAGGAACCGGGGAGCTGTTTTTT.

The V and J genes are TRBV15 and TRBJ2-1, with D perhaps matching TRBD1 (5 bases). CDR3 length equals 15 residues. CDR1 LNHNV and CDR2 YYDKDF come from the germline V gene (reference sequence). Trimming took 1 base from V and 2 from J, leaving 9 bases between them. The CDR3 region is CATSRVGRAYNEQFF. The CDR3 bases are TGTGCCACCAGCAGAGTTGGCAGGGCCTACAATGAGCAGTTCTTC.

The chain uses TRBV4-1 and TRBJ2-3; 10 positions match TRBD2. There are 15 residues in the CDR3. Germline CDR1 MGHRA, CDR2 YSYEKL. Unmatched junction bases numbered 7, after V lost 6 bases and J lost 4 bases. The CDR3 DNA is TGCGCCAGCAGTCCTAGCGGGAGTAGCGCAGATACGCAGTATTTT. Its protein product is CASSPSGSSADTQYF.

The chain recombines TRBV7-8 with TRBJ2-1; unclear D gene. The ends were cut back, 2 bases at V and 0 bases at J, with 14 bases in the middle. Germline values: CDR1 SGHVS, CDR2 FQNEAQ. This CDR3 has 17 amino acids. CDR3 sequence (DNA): TGTGCCAGCAGCTTACGAGGCGTGCCGAGCTCCTACAATGAGCAGTTCTTC. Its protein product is CASSLRGVPSSYNEQFF.

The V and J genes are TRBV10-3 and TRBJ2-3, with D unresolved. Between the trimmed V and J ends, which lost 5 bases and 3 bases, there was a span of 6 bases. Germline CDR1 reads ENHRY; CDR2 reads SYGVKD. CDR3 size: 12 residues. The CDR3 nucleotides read TGTGCCATCAGTAGACTGACAGATACGCAGTATTTT. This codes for CAISRLTDTQYF.

Written as DNA, the CDR3 is TGTGCCAGCAGTTTCCTAGCGGGAGTGAACACCGGGGAGCTGTTTTTT. Translation gives CASSFLAGVNTGELFF. The rearrangement links TRBV28 to TRBJ2-2; 10 positions match TRBD2. V trimming: 3 bases; J trimming: 1 base; junction bases outside the gene matches: 2. CDR1 is MDHEN and CDR2 is SYDVKM in the germline V gene. The CDR3 has 16 amino acids.

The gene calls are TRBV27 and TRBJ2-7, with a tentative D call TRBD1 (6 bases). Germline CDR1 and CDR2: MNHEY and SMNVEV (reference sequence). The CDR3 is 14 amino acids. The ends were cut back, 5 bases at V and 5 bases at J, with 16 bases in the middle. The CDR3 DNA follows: TGTGCCAGCAGTCCTCGACAGGAAGTAGACGAGCAGTACTTC. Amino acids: CASSPRQEVDEQYF.

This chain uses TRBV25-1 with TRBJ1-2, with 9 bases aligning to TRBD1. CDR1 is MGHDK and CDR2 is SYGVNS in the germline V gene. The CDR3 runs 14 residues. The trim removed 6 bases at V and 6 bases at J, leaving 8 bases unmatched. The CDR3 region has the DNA TGTGCCAGCAGGGGGACAGGGCTGGTTGATGGCTACACCTTC. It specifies CASRGTGLVDGYTF.

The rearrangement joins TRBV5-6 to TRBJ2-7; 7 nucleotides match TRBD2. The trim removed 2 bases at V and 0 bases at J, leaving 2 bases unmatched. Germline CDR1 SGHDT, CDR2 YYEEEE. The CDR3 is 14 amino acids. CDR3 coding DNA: TGTGCCAGCAGCTTCGGGGGGAGCTCCTACGAGCAGTACTTC. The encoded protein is CASSFGGSSYEQYF.

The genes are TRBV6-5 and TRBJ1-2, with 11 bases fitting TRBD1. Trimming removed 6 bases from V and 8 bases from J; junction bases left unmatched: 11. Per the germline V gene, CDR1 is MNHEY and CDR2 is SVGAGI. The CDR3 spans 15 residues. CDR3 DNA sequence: TGTGCCAGCAGCTCCACTTGGACAGGGGGCTTCGGCTACACCTTC. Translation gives CASSSTWTGGFGYTF.

CDR3 in DNA: TGTGCCAGCAGCCGGGACCCCGAGGGGGCCGGGGAGCTGTTTTTT. Translation gives CASSRDPEGAGELFF. The chain is built from TRBV6-1 and TRBJ2-2, with D tentatively TRBD1 (6 bases). V dropped 6 bases and J dropped 6 bases, with 17 bases sitting between them. CDR1 and CDR2 (germline): MNHNS, SASEGT. The length of the CDR3 is 15 residues.

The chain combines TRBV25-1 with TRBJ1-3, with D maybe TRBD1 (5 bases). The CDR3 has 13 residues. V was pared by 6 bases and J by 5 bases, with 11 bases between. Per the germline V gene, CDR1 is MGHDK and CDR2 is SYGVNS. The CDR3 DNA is TGTGCCAGCAGAGGGCAGGGCCGAAACACCATATATTTT. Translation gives CASRGQGRNTIYF.

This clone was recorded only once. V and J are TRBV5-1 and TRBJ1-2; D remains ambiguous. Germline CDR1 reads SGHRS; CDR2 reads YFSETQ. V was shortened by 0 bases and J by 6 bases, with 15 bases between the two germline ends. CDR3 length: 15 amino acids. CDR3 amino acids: CASSLAGSSTHGYTF. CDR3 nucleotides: TGCGCCAGCAGCTTGGCCGGGAGTTCGACACATGGCTACACCTTC.

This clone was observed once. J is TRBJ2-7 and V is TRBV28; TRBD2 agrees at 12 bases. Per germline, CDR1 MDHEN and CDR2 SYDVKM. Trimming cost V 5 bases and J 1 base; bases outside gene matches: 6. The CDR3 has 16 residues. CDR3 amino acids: CASSLRLAGESYEQYF. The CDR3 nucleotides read TGTGCCAGCAGTCTACGACTAGCGGGAGAGTCCTACGAGCAGTACTTC.

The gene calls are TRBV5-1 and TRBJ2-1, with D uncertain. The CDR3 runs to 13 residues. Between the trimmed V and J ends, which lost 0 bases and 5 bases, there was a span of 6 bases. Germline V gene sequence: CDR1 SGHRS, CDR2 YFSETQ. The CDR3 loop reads CASSLGLNNEQFF. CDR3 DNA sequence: TGCGCCAGCAGCTTGGGCCTAAACAATGAGCAGTTCTTC. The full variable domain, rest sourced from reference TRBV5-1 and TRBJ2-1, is KAGVTQTPRYLIKTRGQQVTLSCSPISGHRSVSWYQQTPGQGLQFLFEYFSETQRNKGNFPGRFSGRQFSNSRSEMNVSTLELGDSALYLCASSLGLNNEQFFGPGTRLTVL.

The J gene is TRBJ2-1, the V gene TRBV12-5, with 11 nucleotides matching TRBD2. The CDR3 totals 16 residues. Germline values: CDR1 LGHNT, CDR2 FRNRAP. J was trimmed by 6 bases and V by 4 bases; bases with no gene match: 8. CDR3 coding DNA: TGTGCTAGTGGTTCCCCCGGGACTAGCGGCACCAATGAGCAGTTCTTC. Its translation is CASGSPGTSGTNEQFF. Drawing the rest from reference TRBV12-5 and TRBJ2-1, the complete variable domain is DARVTQTPRHKVTEMGQEVTMRCQPILGHNTVFWYRQTMMQGLELLAYFRNRAPLDDSGMPKDRFSAEMPDATLATLKIQPSEPRDSAVYFCASGSPGTSGTNEQFFGPGTRLTVL.